The rows below give T cell receptor beta chains drawn from one sample of a study of spatial heterogeneity in lung cancer. TCRdb independently ran MiXCR on the 5' RACE reads; one entry per CDR3 protein. The repertoire includes 35,000 to 55,000 distinct CDR3 sequences, roughly an eighth of them detected once, and 55% to 60% sits in the top ten. Sequencing used PBMCs, obtained at surgery. Receptors were obtained from a male donor with early-stage non-small cell lung cancer. The CDR3 runs from the conserved cysteine through the conserved F or W. The order of the fields is V gene, clone size, J gene, D gene, CDR3 DNA, CDR3 protein. D genes are given only for firm matches. Part of the rows lack a size; the others show once, few, many or a class for expanded clones.

>TRBV5-1|few|TRBJ1-1|-
TGCGCCAGCAGCTTGGTCGGGCAGGGCGTCACTGAAGCTTTCTTT
CASSLVGQGVTEAFF
>TRBV6-2/TRBV6-3|few|TRBJ2-5|-
TGTGCCAGCAGTTTCCCGGACGAATTAAGGACCCAGTACTTC
CASSFPDELRTQYF
>TRBV5-1|-|TRBJ2-7|TRBD1
TGCGCCAGCAGCCTTGGGACAGCTGAGCAGTACTTC
CASSLGTAEQYF
>TRBV25-1|-|TRBJ1-2|-
TGTGCCAGCAGTGCAAGCCCGGCGGGCTATGGCTACACCTTC
CASSASPAGYGYTF
>TRBV6-5|few|TRBJ2-7|TRBD2
TGTGCCAGCAGCCTAGCGGGGAGCTCCTACGAGCAGTACTTC
CASSLAGSSYEQYF
>TRBV28|-|TRBJ1-4|TRBD1
TGTGCCAGCAGTTGGGGGGACAGGGCGAATGAAAAACTGTTTTTT
CASSWGDRANEKLFF
>TRBV5-4|-|TRBJ1-1|-
TGTGCCAGCAGCTGGGGCCCAGGTATGAACACTGAAGCTTTCTTT
CASSWGPGMNTEAFF
>TRBV6-2/TRBV6-3|many|TRBJ2-6|TRBD1
TGTGCCAGCAGTAACGACAGGGTCTCTGGGGCCAACGTCCTGACTTTC
CASSNDRVSGANVLTF
>TRBV12-3/TRBV12-4|few|TRBJ1-5|TRBD1
TGTGCCAGCAGTTCCGGGACAGGGGGCTTTCAGCCCCAGCATTTT
CASSSGTGGFQPQHF
>TRBV7-9|many|TRBJ2-1|TRBD1
TGTGCCAGCAGCTCCCGGGACAGCACGCTAAAGTTCTTC
CASSSRDSTLKFF
>TRBV7-8|few|TRBJ2-5|-
TGTGCCAGCAGCATAGTAGCTGCTCGGGAGACCCAGTACTTC
CASSIVAARETQYF
>TRBV7-2|-|TRBJ2-3|TRBD2
TGTGCCAGCAGCTTGCAGCGGGGGTTCACAGATACGCAGTATTTT
CASSLQRGFTDTQYF
>TRBV20-1|-|TRBJ2-3|-
TGCAGTGCTAGAAGTTTACGGGGGGCCGGAGATACGCAGTATTTT
CSARSLRGAGDTQYF
>TRBV12-3/TRBV12-4|few|TRBJ2-5|TRBD2
TGTGCCAGCAGTCCTAGCGGGAGGGAGGCAGAGACCCAGTACTTC
CASSPSGREAETQYF
>TRBV2|-|TRBJ1-4|-
TGTGCCAGCAGTGAAGCGCTTGGGAGAGGGGATGAAAAACTGTTTTTT
CASSEALGRGDEKLFF
>TRBV15|-|TRBJ1-1|TRBD1
TGTGCCACCAGCAGAGGGGACAGGGTAAACACTGAAGCTTTCTTT
CATSRGDRVNTEAFF
>TRBV7-8|medium-sized|TRBJ2-5|-
TGTGCCAGCAGCAAGGACAGACAAGAGACCCAGTACTTC
CASSKDRQETQYF
>TRBV6-1|many|TRBJ1-3|-
TGTGCCAGCAGTGAAGTGGGACACGGCGGAGACACCATATATTTT
CASSEVGHGGDTIYF